This passage covers 6 T cell receptor beta chains from one sample sequenced in a study of long-term antiretroviral therapy in people with HIV. The run of the v3.0 immunoSEQ assay was at survey level. Data came from immunoSEQ multiplex PCR; TCRdb stores just in-frame clones and leaves some out. The table has roughly 30,000 clones, approximately 95% seen once. Sequences were derived from unsorted PBMCs, sampled 5.3 years after starting antiretroviral therapy. These receptors all stem from a man aged 45-65 years with HIV.

The chain carries TRBV19 and TRBJ1-1; no definite D call. The V gene's germline CDR1 is LNHDA and CDR2 SQIVND (reference sequence). CDR3 length: 13 residues. Trimming cost V 1 base and J 8 bases, with 11 bases left between them. The CDR3 DNA reads TGTGCCAGTAGTATAGTAGGCGGATCAGAAGCTTTCTTT. Translating it yields CASSIVGGSEAFF.

The V and J genes are TRBV4-3 and TRBJ2-2, with 8 bases fitting TRBD1. V was pared by 4 bases and J by 6 bases, with 10 bases of the junction left unmatched. The CDR3 is 16 residues long. From germline, CDR1 is LGHNA and CDR2 YSLEER. CDR3 nucleotides: TGCGCCAGCAGCCCGGACAGGGCAGTCATCTCCGGGGAGCTGTTTTTT. Protein product: CASSPDRAVISGELFF.

This chain uses TRBV9 with TRBJ1-2, with 8 bases lining up with TRBD1. Germline V gene lookup returns CDR1 SGDLS and CDR2 YYNGEE. The CDR3 runs 14 residues. V shed 6 bases and J 8 bases; nucleotides not matched to a gene: 12. The CDR3 sequence is CASMDDRGVSGYTF. The CDR3 DNA sequence: TGTGCCAGCATGGATGACAGGGGAGTAAGCGGCTACACCTTC.

The V gene is TRBV5-8, the J gene TRBJ2-7; D not resolved. The CDR3 sequence is 10 residues long. Trimming took off 4 bases at V and 2 bases at J, with 1 base between the two ends. The germline CDR1 and CDR2 sequences are SGHTS and YDEGEE. The CDR3: CASSAYEQYF. The CDR3 DNA is TGTGCCAGCAGCGCCTACGAGCAGTACTTC.

V gene TRBV4-3 combines with J gene TRBJ1-2; no firm D call. The CDR3 is 15 amino acids. The germline V gene has CDR1 LGHNA and CDR2 YSLEER. Deletions cut 0 bases from V and 7 bases from J, with 15 bases between. CDR3 region: CASSQDSARRSGYTF. The CDR3 nucleotides are TGCGCCAGCAGCCAAGATTCGGCAAGACGGAGTGGCTACACCTTC.

The chain carries TRBV19 and TRBJ2-1, with D unclear. Between the trimmed V and J ends, which lost 4 bases and 3 bases, there was a span of 10 bases. The CDR3 length is 14 residues. The germline V gene has CDR1 LNHDA and CDR2 SQIVND (reference sequence). The CDR3 nucleotides read TGTGCCAGTAGTAGGGCGGTAGTCTACAATGAGCAGTTCTTC. Protein: CASSRAVVYNEQFF.